The rows below give T cell receptor beta chains drawn from one sample of a study of blood T cell repertoires in COVID-19. TCRdb's table, derived via immunoSEQ multiplex PCR, lists solely in-frame clones and lacks some. The table lists 150,000 to 200,000 clones, more than 70% of them singletons, with roughly 7.7% in the top ten. Sequencing was performed on peripheral blood. The source of these receptors is a woman between 55 and 75 years old with acute or convalescent COVID-19. Both conserved end residues are part of each CDR3. D genes are given only for firm matches. Clone size, where shown, is once, few, many, or a class for clones that have expanded.

D gene: .
clone size: .
CDR3 length: 14
J gene: TRBJ2-1
V gene: TRBV3-1/TRBV3-2
CDR3 DNA: TGTGCCAGCAGACCCAGCGGGTCTAACGATGAGCAGTTCTTC
CDR3 protein: CASRPSGSNDEQFF

D gene: .
clone size: .
CDR3 length: 17
J gene: TRBJ1-4
V gene: TRBV19
CDR3 DNA: TGTGCCAGTAGTACCTGGGACTTCCCAAGGGGAGGTGAAAAACTGTTTTTT
CDR3 protein: CASSTWDFPRGGEKLFF

D gene: .
clone size: .
CDR3 length: 13
J gene: TRBJ1-1
V gene: TRBV5-1
CDR3 DNA: TGCGCCAGCAGTAAACAGGAAAACACTGAAGCTTTCTTT
CDR3 protein: CASSKQENTEAFF

D gene: TRBD2
clone size: .
CDR3 length: 20
J gene: TRBJ2-1
V gene: TRBV3-1/TRBV3-2
CDR3 DNA: TGTGCCAGCAGACCCTACACTAGCGGGAGGGCCTCGGAGACTAACAATGAGCAGTTCTTC
CDR3 protein: CASRPYTSGRASETNNEQFF

D gene: .
clone size: many
CDR3 length: 14
J gene: TRBJ2-2
V gene: TRBV15
CDR3 DNA: TGTGCCACCAGCAGAAGAACAGGCACCGGGGAGCTGTTTTTT
CDR3 protein: CATSRRTGTGELFF

D gene: .
clone size: .
CDR3 length: 11
J gene: TRBJ1-1
V gene: TRBV11-1
CDR3 DNA: TGTGCCAGCACCGGCGGAGCAGAAGCTTTCTTT
CDR3 protein: CASTGGAEAFF

D gene: .
clone size: once
CDR3 length: 14
J gene: TRBJ2-7
V gene: TRBV30
CDR3 DNA: TGTGCCTGGAAACCTGGAGGGAACCCCTACGAGCAGTACTTC
CDR3 protein: CAWKPGGNPYEQYF

D gene: TRBD2
clone size: .
CDR3 length: 16
J gene: TRBJ2-1
V gene: TRBV19
CDR3 DNA: TGTGCCAGTAGTTCGACCGGGACTAGCGGGACTAGTGAGCAGTTCTTC
CDR3 protein: CASSSTGTSGTSEQFF

D gene: .
clone size: .
CDR3 length: 14
J gene: TRBJ2-7
V gene: TRBV6-5
CDR3 DNA: TGTGCCAGCAGTTACGCACAGATCTCCTACGAGCAGTACTTC
CDR3 protein: CASSYAQISYEQYF

D gene: TRBD2
clone size: .
CDR3 length: 16
J gene: TRBJ2-3
V gene: TRBV5-1
CDR3 DNA: TGCGCCAGCAGCTTGGGGACTAGCGGACCCACAGATACGCAGTATTTT
CDR3 protein: CASSLGTSGPTDTQYF

D gene: .
clone size: .
CDR3 length: 15
J gene: TRBJ1-1
V gene: TRBV7-2
CDR3 DNA: TGTGCCAGCAGGCGGGACTTCTCCGCAAACACTGAAGCTTTCTTT
CDR3 protein: CASRRDFSANTEAFF

D gene: .
clone size: .
CDR3 length: 14
J gene: TRBJ1-1
V gene: TRBV19
CDR3 DNA: TGTGCCAGTAGGGAAACAGGGCTGAACACTGAAGCTTTCTTT
CDR3 protein: CASRETGLNTEAFF

D gene: .
clone size: .
CDR3 length: 15
J gene: TRBJ1-2
V gene: TRBV6-5
CDR3 DNA: TGTGCCAGTGTGGCGGGGGCAGGGAGTAACTATGGCTACACCTTC
CDR3 protein: CASVAGAGSNYGYTF

D gene: TRBD1
clone size: .
CDR3 length: 13
J gene: TRBJ1-5
V gene: TRBV2
CDR3 DNA: TGTGCCAGCAGTGGACAGGGCGGACAGCCCCAGCATTTT
CDR3 protein: CASSGQGGQPQHF

D gene: .
clone size: once
CDR3 length: 15
J gene: TRBJ1-1
V gene: TRBV3-1/TRBV3-2
CDR3 DNA: TGTGCCAGCAGCCCCGACATGGGGGGGAACACTGAAGCTTTCTTT
CDR3 protein: CASSPDMGGNTEAFF

D gene: .
clone size: .
CDR3 length: 13
J gene: TRBJ2-5
V gene: TRBV10-3
CDR3 DNA: TGTGCCACCGCGGGGGCCCGGCGGGAGACCCAGTACTTC
CDR3 protein: CATAGARRETQYF

D gene: TRBD2
clone size: once
CDR3 length: 13
J gene: TRBJ2-7
V gene: TRBV29-1
CDR3 DNA: TGCAGCGCAACGGGACTAGCGGGCTACGAGCAGTACTTC
CDR3 protein: CSATGLAGYEQYF

D gene: .
clone size: .
CDR3 length: 13
J gene: TRBJ1-2
V gene: TRBV6-5
CDR3 DNA: TGTGCCAGCAGTTACGAGGGTCACTATGGCTACACCTTC
CDR3 protein: CASSYEGHYGYTF

D gene: .
clone size: .
CDR3 length: 15
J gene: TRBJ1-1
V gene: TRBV10-3
CDR3 DNA: TGTGCCATCAGGGCCCGGGACAAGTTGAACACTGAAGCTTTCTTT
CDR3 protein: CAIRARDKLNTEAFF

D gene: .
clone size: few
CDR3 length: 15
J gene: TRBJ1-5
V gene: TRBV21-1
CDR3 DNA: TGTGCCAGCAACCCGCGGACAATGCCTCATCAGCCCCAGCATTTT
CDR3 protein: CASNPRTMPHQPQHF

D gene: TRBD1
clone size: .
CDR3 length: 14
J gene: TRBJ1-4
V gene: TRBV6-1
CDR3 DNA: TGTGCCAGCAGTGAGGACAGGGTAAATGAAAAACTGTTTTTT
CDR3 protein: CASSEDRVNEKLFF

D gene: TRBD1
clone size: .
CDR3 length: 12
J gene: TRBJ2-2
V gene: TRBV2
CDR3 DNA: TGTGCCACAACAACAGGGGCCGGGGAGCTGTTTTTT
CDR3 protein: CATTTGAGELFF

D gene: .
clone size: few
CDR3 length: 15
J gene: TRBJ1-1
V gene: TRBV2
CDR3 DNA: TGTGCCAGCAGCCTCCGGGGGGCAGGAGGCACTGAAGCTTTCTTT
CDR3 protein: CASSLRGAGGTEAFF

D gene: TRBD2
clone size: few
CDR3 length: 15
J gene: TRBJ2-1
V gene: TRBV5-4
CDR3 DNA: TGTGCCAGCAGCGCTTTAGCGGGAGCAGGCAATGAGCAGTTCTTC
CDR3 protein: CASSALAGAGNEQFF

D gene: .
clone size: .
CDR3 length: 15
J gene: TRBJ2-2
V gene: TRBV6-5
CDR3 DNA: TGTGCCAGCAGTTACGGGGCGGGAAGGGACGGGGAGCTGTTTTTT
CDR3 protein: CASSYGAGRDGELFF

D gene: TRBD1
clone size: .
CDR3 length: 17
J gene: TRBJ1-4
V gene: TRBV15
CDR3 DNA: TGTGCCACCAGCAGAGTACCCTGGACAGGGGGGTATGAAAAACTGTTTTTT
CDR3 protein: CATSRVPWTGGYEKLFF

D gene: .
clone size: .
CDR3 length: 15
J gene: TRBJ2-5
V gene: TRBV14
CDR3 DNA: TGTGCCAGCAGCCAAGGGGGGGTGAGGAAAGAGACCCAGTACTTC
CDR3 protein: CASSQGGVRKETQYF

D gene: TRBD1
clone size: .
CDR3 length: 15
J gene: TRBJ2-5
V gene: TRBV5-8
CDR3 DNA: TGTGCCAGCAGCTTGCGGACAGGGGTAGTGGAGACCCAGTACTTC
CDR3 protein: CASSLRTGVVETQYF

D gene: .
clone size: .
CDR3 length: 13
J gene: TRBJ1-2
V gene: TRBV27
CDR3 DNA: TGTGCCAGCAGTTCGGGGGACGCCTATGGCTACACCTTC
CDR3 protein: CASSSGDAYGYTF